This T cell receptor (beta chain) was obtained from a study of CXCR3-negative and CXCR3-positive naive CD8 T cells. General study findings and limits: CXCR3-negative naive cells had less hydrophobic TRB CDR3s than did CXCR3-positive naive cells.

As regards this clonotype: Its antigen remains unidentified.

The CDR3 totals 13 residues. The germline V gene has CDR1 DFQATT and CDR2 SNEGSKA (reference sequence). In preparing the TRB cDNA libraries, 5' RACE with UMI labels was used. With the 5' RACE reads reprocessed, TCRdb shows one record per CDR3 protein and no DNA. Its clone listing holds approximately 66,000 distinct CDR3 sequences. This TCR derives from a human donor in good health. Some clones in this sample may be carry-over from other donors' samples. What was sequenced was naive CXCR3- CD8+ T cells from blood. Subset reported: CD45RO-CCR7+CD27+CD95- naive CD8+ T cells lacking CXCR3 (TNR3-). The V call is TRBV20-1, the J call TRBJ1-2. CDR3 protein: CSASGPPDWGYTF.